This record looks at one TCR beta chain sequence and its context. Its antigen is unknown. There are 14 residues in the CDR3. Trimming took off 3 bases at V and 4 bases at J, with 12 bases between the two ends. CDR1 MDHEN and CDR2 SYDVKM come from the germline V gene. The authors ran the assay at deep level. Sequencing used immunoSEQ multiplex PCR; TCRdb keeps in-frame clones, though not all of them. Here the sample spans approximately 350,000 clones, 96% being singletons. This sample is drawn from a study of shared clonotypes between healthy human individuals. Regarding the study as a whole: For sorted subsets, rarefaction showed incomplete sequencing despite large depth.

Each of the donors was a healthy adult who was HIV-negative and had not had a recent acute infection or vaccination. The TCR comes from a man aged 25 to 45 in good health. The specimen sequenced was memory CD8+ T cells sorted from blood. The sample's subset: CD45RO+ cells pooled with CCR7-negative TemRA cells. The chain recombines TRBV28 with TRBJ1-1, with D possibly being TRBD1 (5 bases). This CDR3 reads CASSLGRGGTEAFF. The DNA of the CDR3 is TGTGCCAGCAGTTTGGGTAGGGGAGGCACTGAAGCTTTCTTT. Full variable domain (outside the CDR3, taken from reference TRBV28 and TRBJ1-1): DVKVTQSSRYLVKRTGEKVFLECVQDMDHENMFWYRQDPGLGLRLIYFSYDVKMKEKGDIPEGYSVSREKKERFSLILESASTNQTSMYLCASSLGRGGTEAFFGQGTRLTVV.